The 29 T cell receptor beta chains below come from one sample, sequenced in a study of human T cells and chemical hapten exposure (dated by TCRdb to about 2021). Read against the paper, the sample's time point label means: patch test 1, 2 weeks after DPC sensitization. The sample's treatment or condition, from its label and the paper: therapeutic diphenylcyclopropenone sensitization with weekly scalp DPC. The library was built by means of RACE. Sequencing took place on a NextSeq 500. The public reads were reanalyzed by TCRdb: fastp trimming at Q25, MiXCR alignment, in-frame beta chains only. Identical CDR3 proteins give one entry, which carries the most common genes and DNA. The sample includes around 160,000 distinct CDR3 sequences, with 14% observed a single time. 1.7% of the sample comes from the top ten. The specimen comprised whole blood, sampled in connection with sensitization to the hapten diphenylcyclopropenone (DPC). All receptors come from a woman aged 30 to 39 with alopecia areata. Some clones in this sample may be carry-over from other donors' samples.

This clonotype showed up just a few times. This chain uses TRBV28 with TRBJ1-1; D unclear. Germline values: CDR1 MDHEN, CDR2 SYDVKM. V shed 7 bases and J shed 0 bases, with 3 bases lying between them. The CDR3 length is 11 residues. The CDR3 coding sequence is TGTGCCAGCACCCTGAACACTGAAGCTTTCTTT. Its protein is CASTLNTEAFF.

The sample holds many counts of this clonotype. The chain couples TRBV11-2 to TRBJ2-1, with TRBD2 identical over 10 bases. Germline CDR1 reads SGHAT; CDR2 reads FQNNGV. This CDR3 contains 13 residues. V was clipped by 11 bases and J by 1 base; unmatched bases: 2. DNA of the CDR3: TGTGCCGGAGCGGGGGGGTCCTACAATGAGCAGTTCTTC. Translation gives CAGAGGSYNEQFF. Full variable domain (rest looked up from reference TRBV11-2 and TRBJ2-1): EAGVAQSPRYKIIEKRQSVAFWCNPISGHATLYWYQQILGQGPKLLIQFQNNGVVDDSQLPKDRFSAERLKGVDSTLKIQPAKLEDSAVYLCAGAGGSYNEQFFGPGTRLTVL.

This clonotype was recorded at least ten times. This chain connects TRBV29-1 to TRBJ2-7; either TRBD1 or TRBD2 may supply D (5 bases each). The CDR3 length is 11 residues. V dropped 4 bases and J dropped 5 bases, with 9 bases sitting between them. Germline V lookup: CDR1 SQVTM, CDR2 ANQGSEA. The CDR3 coding sequence is TGCAGCGTTGGATGGGGGAACGAGCAGTACTTC. Translated, it gives CSVGWGNEQYF.

The chain couples TRBV29-1 to TRBJ2-3; 7 bases fit TRBD1. Germline CDR1 and CDR2: SQVTM and ANQGSEA. J gave up 0 bases and V 6 bases, and 9 bases lay outside the gene matches. CDR3 size: 15 residues. In nucleotides, the CDR3 is TGCAGCGTAGAACAGGGGTCCTTTAGCACAGATACGCAGTATTTT. Translating gives CSVEQGSFSTDTQYF.

This clonotype was recorded at least ten times. This rearrangement joins TRBV7-2 to TRBJ1-2, with D unresolved. The CDR3 runs to 16 residues. Trimming pared 1 base from V and 4 bases from J, leaving 16 bases between. CDR1 and CDR2 (germline): SGHTA, FQGNSA. CDR3 sequence: CASSLERVPLFYGYTF. CDR3 DNA sequence: TGTGCCAGCAGCTTAGAGCGAGTCCCCCTTTTCTATGGCTACACCTTC.

The V call is TRBV27, the J call TRBJ1-1; D is perhaps TRBD1 (5 bases). This CDR3 comprises 12 residues. Trimming removed 2 bases at V and 7 bases at J, with 8 bases between. Germline V gene lookup returns CDR1 MNHEY and CDR2 SMNVEV (reference sequence). The CDR3 DNA is TGTGCCAGCAGTTTAACCGGGGGTGAAGCTTTCTTT. It codes for CASSLTGGEAFF.

The rearrangement joins TRBV7-2 to TRBJ2-7; tentative D call: TRBD2 (6 bases). The CDR3 runs 16 residues. Trimming shortened V by 2 bases and J by 4 bases, and 18 bases separated the two germline ends. The V gene's germline CDR1 is SGHTA and CDR2 FQGNSA. CDR3 residues: CASSLMASTSLYEQYF. CDR3 DNA sequence: TGTGCCAGCAGCTTAATGGCTAGCACTAGCTTATACGAGCAGTACTTC. Full variable domain (remainder filled in from reference TRBV7-2 and TRBJ2-7): GAGVSQSPSNKVTEKGKDVELRCDPISGHTALYWYRQSLGQGLEFLIYFQGNSAPDKSGLPSDRFSAERTGGSVSTLTIQRTQQEDSAVYLCASSLMASTSLYEQYFGPGTRLTVT.

This clonotype was seen repeatedly, ten times or more. This chain uses TRBV9 with TRBJ2-1; possible D gene TRBD2, 5 bases. V gave up 4 bases and J gave up 0 bases, with 11 bases separating them. Germline CDR1 SGDLS, CDR2 YYNGEE. This CDR3 region has 15 residues. The CDR3 DNA is TGTGCCAGCAGCCCGAGGGTCGGCTCCTACAATGAGCAGTTCTTC. This sequence encodes CASSPRVGSYNEQFF.

The table lists this clonotype with a few counts. The chain couples TRBV7-6 to TRBJ2-2; D gene ambiguous. Germline V gives CDR1 SGHVS, CDR2 FNYEAQ. This CDR3 has 13 residues. V dropped 6 bases and J dropped 2 bases, with 7 bases sitting between them. The CDR3 sequence is CASSIRNTGELFF. CDR3 sequence (DNA): TGTGCCAGCAGTATACGTAACACCGGGGAGCTGTTTTTT.

On this clonotype: This clone may be a read error of a much larger clone one base away. The chain has TRBV11-1 and TRBJ1-1; no clear D. The CDR3 totals 13 residues. CDR1 and CDR2 from the germline V gene are SGHAT and FQDESV (reference sequence). The CDR3 region is CVSSGISDTEAFF. CDR3 in DNA: TGTGTCAGCAGTGGCATTTCGGACACTGAAGCTTTCTTT.

This clonotype occurred a few times. The V gene is TRBV20-1, the J gene TRBJ2-7; D is unresolved. This CDR3 has 14 residues. Trimming shortened V by 2 bases and J by 4 bases, and 15 bases separated the two germline ends. CDR1 DFQATT and CDR2 SNEGSKA come from the germline V gene (reference sequence). In DNA, the CDR3 is TGCAGTGCTAGAACCGGCGGATTCCAATACGAGCAGTACTTC. It codes for CSARTGGFQYEQYF.

This clonotype was picked up a small number of times. The chain couples TRBV5-1 to TRBJ1-1; no clear D gene. Per germline, CDR1 SGHRS and CDR2 YFSETQ. V was shortened by 4 bases and J by 3 bases, with 13 bases between the two germline ends. This CDR3 contains 14 residues. The CDR3 sequence is CASSGSTGHTEAFF. CDR3 DNA sequence: TGCGCCAGCAGCGGATCAACTGGGCACACTGAAGCTTTCTTT.

This clonotype turned up a few times. The chain links TRBV30 to TRBJ2-1; TRBD2 aligns across 7 bases. Germline assignment: CDR1 GTSNPN and CDR2 SVGIG (reference sequence). Trimming at V came to 5 bases and at J to 5 bases, leaving 21 bases not matched to a gene. The CDR3 is 18 residues long. The CDR3 loop reads CAWGVGTTELGSNNEQFF. The CDR3 DNA is TGTGCCTGGGGGGTTGGGACTACGGAGTTGGGGAGCAACAATGAGCAGTTCTTC. The variable domain in full, with the rest retrieved from reference TRBV30 and TRBJ2-1, is SQTIHQWPATLVQPVGSPLSLECTVEGTSNPNLYWYRQAAGRGLQLLFYSVGIGQISSEVPQNLSASRPQDRQFILSSKKLLLSDSGFYLCAWGVGTTELGSNNEQFFGPGTRLTVL.

This clonotype has ten or more counts. The V call is TRBV29-1, the J call TRBJ1-2; unclear D gene. The CDR3 spans 10 residues. Germline CDR1 SQVTM, CDR2 ANQGSEA. Trimming stripped 2 bases from V and 14 bases from J, with 12 bases between. The CDR3 sequence is CSVESIRVTF. The CDR3 region has the DNA TGCAGCGTTGAATCGATCCGAGTTACCTTC.

This clonotype occurred a few times. This chain connects TRBV20-1 to TRBJ2-7; no reliable D call. In germline, CDR1 is DFQATT, CDR2 SNEGSKA (reference sequence). V lost 2 bases and J 6 bases, leaving 8 bases between the germline ends. The length of the CDR3 is 11 residues. The CDR3 nucleotides are TGCAGTGCTAGAATTCGTCGCGAGCAGTACTTC. Protein sequence: CSARIRREQYF.

In this sample, this clonotype turned up a few times. At one end the junction does not follow the germline gene, possibly because of a read error. J is TRBJ1-2 and V is TRBV7-7; D is possibly TRBD1 (5 bases). CDR1 SSHAT and CDR2 FNYEAQ come from the germline V gene (reference sequence). CDR3 length equals 15 residues. The CDR3 loop reads CASSTRTGANYGYTF. The CDR3 nucleotides read TGTGCTAGCAGCACCCGGACGGGGGCTAACTATGGCTACACCTTC.

The rearrangement joins TRBV6-2 or TRBV6-3 to TRBJ1-5; tentatively, D is TRBD1 (5 bases). Trimming shortened V by 6 bases and J by 3 bases, and 12 bases separated the two germline ends. The CDR3 sequence is 14 residues long. CDR1 is MNHEY and CDR2 is SVGEGT in the germline V gene. CDR3 residues: CASSHDSFNQPQHF. The CDR3 DNA follows: TGTGCCAGCAGCCACGACAGCTTCAATCAGCCCCAGCATTTT.

This rearrangement joins TRBV7-2 to TRBJ1-5; no reliable D call. CDR1 is SGHTA and CDR2 is FQGNSA in the germline V gene. The CDR3 length is 15 residues. V gave up 4 bases and J gave up 6 bases, with 16 bases separating them. The CDR3 reads CASSSPAGFGQPQHF. The CDR3 DNA reads TGTGCCAGCAGCTCCCCGGCGGGGTTCGGTCAGCCCCAGCATTTT.

The chain is built from TRBV5-1 and TRBJ1-4, with D maybe TRBD1 (6 bases). CDR3 length: 15 residues. Germline V gene data show CDR1 as SGHRS and CDR2 as YFSETQ. Trimming removed 4 bases from V and 3 bases from J, with 13 bases in between. The CDR3 bases are TGCGCCAGCAGCCCGTCGGGGGGCCCTAATGAAAAACTGTTTTTT. Its protein is CASSPSGGPNEKLFF.

This clonotype was observed at least ten times. The J gene is TRBJ1-1, the V gene TRBV29-1; no reliable D call. In germline, CDR1 is SQVTM, CDR2 ANQGSEA. This CDR3 comprises 11 residues. Trimming pared 4 bases from V and 6 bases from J, leaving 9 bases between. CDR3 sequence reads: CSVGGSAEAFF. The CDR3 DNA reads as TGCAGCGTTGGAGGTAGCGCTGAAGCTTTCTTT. Full variable domain (rest looked up from reference TRBV29-1 and TRBJ1-1): SAVISQKPSRDICQRGTSLTIQCQVDSQVTMMFWYRQQPGQSLTLIATANQGSEATYESGFVIDKFPISRPNLTFSTLTVSNMSPEDSSIYLCSVGGSAEAFFGQGTRLTVV.

This clonotype was observed a few times. The chain joins TRBV18 to TRBJ2-3; 12 bases fit TRBD2. J gave up 1 base and V 6 bases, and 5 bases lay outside the gene matches. The CDR3 extends over 16 amino acids. Germline V gene data show CDR1 as KGHSH and CDR2 as LQKENI. CDR3 protein: CASSRLAGERTDTQYF. The CDR3 region has the DNA TGTGCCAGCTCCCGACTAGCGGGGGAGCGCACAGATACGCAGTATTTT.

A few counts support this clonotype. This rearrangement joins TRBV5-6 to TRBJ1-5, with a tentative D call TRBD1 (6 bases). CDR1 and CDR2 from the germline V gene are SGHDT and YYEEEE. The CDR3 sequence is 16 residues long. Trimming stripped 2 bases from V and 0 bases from J, with 12 bases between. CDR3 residues: CASSFGGPNSNQPQHF. The CDR3 region has the DNA TGTGCCAGCAGCTTTGGGGGCCCCAATAGCAATCAGCCCCAGCATTTT.

The chain has TRBV28 and TRBJ2-2, with TRBD2 as a possible D gene (6 bases). The length of the CDR3 is 18 residues. Germline lookup yields CDR1 MDHEN and CDR2 SYDVKM. V was pared by 3 bases and J by 0 bases, with 17 bases between. CDR3 DNA: TGTGCCAGCAGTTTGGAGGGGAATTGGAATCCGAACACCGGGGAGCTGTTTTTT. This translates into CASSLEGNWNPNTGELFF.

This clonotype occurred once. V usage is TRBV20-1 and J usage is TRBJ2-5; D gene uncertain. Germline values: CDR1 DFQATT, CDR2 SNEGSKA (reference sequence). V lost 0 bases, J lost 7 bases, and 9 bases lay in between. The CDR3 is 12 amino acids. This chain's CDR3 is CSAREVTTTQYF. The CDR3 nucleotides read TGCAGTGCTAGAGAAGTGACCACGACCCAGTACTTC.

In its sample, this clonotype was seen a few times. The chain links TRBV11-1 to TRBJ2-1; D is perhaps TRBD2 (7 bases). This CDR3 has 16 residues. The V and J ends lost 5 bases and 8 bases respectively, with 22 bases between them. Germline CDR1 SGHAT, CDR2 FQDESV (reference sequence). DNA for the CDR3: TGTGCCAGCAGCATCAGCACGGGGGGCCTGGGTCATGAGCAGTTCTTC. It translates to CASSISTGGLGHEQFF.

This clonotype was seen ten or more times. V and J are TRBV19 and TRBJ1-5; 8 nucleotides align to TRBD1. After removal of 9 bases from V and 4 bases from J, the junction contained 8 bases not matched to a gene. The CDR3 is 14 amino acids. Germline loops: CDR1 LNHDA, CDR2 SQIVND (reference sequence). CDR3 DNA sequence: TGTGCCAGCACCCGGACAGGGATGAATCAGCCCCAGCATTTT. Residues: CASTRTGMNQPQHF.

The genes are TRBV6-2 or TRBV6-3 and TRBJ1-5; D gene uncertain. The length of the CDR3 is 15 residues. V was cut by 5 bases and J by 2 bases, with 13 bases left in between. Germline V gene sequence: CDR1 MNHEY, CDR2 SVGEGT. In DNA form, the CDR3 reads TGTGCCAGCAGTACGCCACCCTGGGGCAATCAGCCCCAGCATTTT. It encodes CASSTPPWGNQPQHF.

This clonotype was counted a few times. The chain employs TRBV27 and TRBJ2-7; perhaps TRBD2 as D (6 bases). Trimming cost V 0 bases and J 2 bases, with 8 bases left between them. This CDR3 region has 14 residues. Germline V CDR1 and CDR2: MNHEY, SMNVEV (reference sequence). The CDR3 sequence is CASSLSRLAYEQYF. The CDR3 region has the DNA TGTGCCAGCAGTTTATCCCGACTAGCCTACGAGCAGTACTTC.

The gene calls are TRBV25-1 and TRBJ1-5, with D maybe TRBD1 (6 bases). The CDR3 is 16 residues long. Germline assignment: CDR1 MGHDK and CDR2 SYGVNS. Trimming pared 1 base from V and 2 bases from J, leaving 12 bases between. DNA for the CDR3: TGTGCCAGCAGTGAATCAGGGGCATCGGGCAATCAGCCCCAGCATTTT. Translation gives CASSESGASGNQPQHF.